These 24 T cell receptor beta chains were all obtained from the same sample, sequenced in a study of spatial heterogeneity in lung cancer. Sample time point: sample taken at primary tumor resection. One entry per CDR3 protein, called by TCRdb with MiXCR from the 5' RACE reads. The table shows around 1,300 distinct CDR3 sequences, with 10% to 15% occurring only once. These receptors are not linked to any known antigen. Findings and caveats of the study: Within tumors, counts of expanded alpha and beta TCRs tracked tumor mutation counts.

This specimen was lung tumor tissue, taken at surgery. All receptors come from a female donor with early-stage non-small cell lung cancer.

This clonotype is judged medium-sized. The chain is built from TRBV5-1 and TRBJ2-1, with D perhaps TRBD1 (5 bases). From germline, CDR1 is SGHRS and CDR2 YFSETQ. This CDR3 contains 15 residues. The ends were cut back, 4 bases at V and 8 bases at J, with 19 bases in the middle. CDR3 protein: CASSSQPSQGHEQFF. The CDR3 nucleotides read TGCGCCAGCAGCAGTCAGCCAAGCCAGGGCCATGAGCAGTTCTTC.

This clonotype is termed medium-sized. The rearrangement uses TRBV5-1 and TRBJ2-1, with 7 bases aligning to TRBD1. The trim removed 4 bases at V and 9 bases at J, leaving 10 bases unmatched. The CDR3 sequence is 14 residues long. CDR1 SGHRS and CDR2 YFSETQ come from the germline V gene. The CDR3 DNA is TGCGCCAGCAGCGCGACCGGGACAGACGCTGAGCAGTTCTTC. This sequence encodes CASSATGTDAEQFF.

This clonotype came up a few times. The CDR3 region has the DNA TGTGCCAGCAGTTTCAACGACAGGGCGTATAATTCACCCCTCCACTTT. Translation: CASSFNDRAYNSPLHF. The chain recombines TRBV27 with TRBJ1-6, with 7 bases matching TRBD1. The CDR3 totals 16 residues. Losses at the gene ends were 3 bases for V and 4 bases for J; bases not matched to a gene: 6. Per germline, CDR1 MNHEY and CDR2 SMNVEV (reference sequence).

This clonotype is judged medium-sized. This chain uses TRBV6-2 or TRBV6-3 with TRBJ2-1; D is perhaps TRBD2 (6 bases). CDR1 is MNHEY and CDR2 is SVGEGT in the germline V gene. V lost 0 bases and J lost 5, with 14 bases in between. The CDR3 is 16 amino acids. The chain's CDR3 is CASSYSPRDSHNEQFF. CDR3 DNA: TGTGCCAGCAGTTACTCTCCCCGGGACTCACACAATGAGCAGTTCTTC.

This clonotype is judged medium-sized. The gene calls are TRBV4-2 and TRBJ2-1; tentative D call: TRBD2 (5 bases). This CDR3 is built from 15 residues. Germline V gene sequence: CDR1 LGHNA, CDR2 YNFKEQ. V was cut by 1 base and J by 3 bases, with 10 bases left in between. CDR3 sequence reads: CASSQVQEDYNEQFF. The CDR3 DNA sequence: TGTGCCAGCAGCCAAGTGCAGGAGGACTACAATGAGCAGTTCTTC.

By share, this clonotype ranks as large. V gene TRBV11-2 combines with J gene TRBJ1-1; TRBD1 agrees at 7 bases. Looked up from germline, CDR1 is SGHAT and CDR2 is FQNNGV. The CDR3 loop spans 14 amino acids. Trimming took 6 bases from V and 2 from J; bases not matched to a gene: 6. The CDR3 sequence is CASRMTGFNTEAFF. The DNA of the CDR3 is TGTGCCAGCAGGATGACAGGGTTCAACACTGAAGCTTTCTTT.

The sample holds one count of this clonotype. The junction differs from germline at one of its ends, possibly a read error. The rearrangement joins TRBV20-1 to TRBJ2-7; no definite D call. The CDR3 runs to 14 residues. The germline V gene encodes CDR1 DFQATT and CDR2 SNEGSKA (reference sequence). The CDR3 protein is CSASPRTPYYGQYF. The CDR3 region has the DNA TGCAGTGCTAGTCCCAGGACGCCCTACTACGGGCAGTACTTC.

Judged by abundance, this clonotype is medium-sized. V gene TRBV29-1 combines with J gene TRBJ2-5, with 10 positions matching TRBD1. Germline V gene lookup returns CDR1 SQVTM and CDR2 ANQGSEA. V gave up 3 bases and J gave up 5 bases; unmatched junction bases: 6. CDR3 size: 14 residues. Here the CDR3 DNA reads TGCAGCGTTGACGGGACAGGGGTTGTGGAGACCCAGTACTTC. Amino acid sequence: CSVDGTGVVETQYF.

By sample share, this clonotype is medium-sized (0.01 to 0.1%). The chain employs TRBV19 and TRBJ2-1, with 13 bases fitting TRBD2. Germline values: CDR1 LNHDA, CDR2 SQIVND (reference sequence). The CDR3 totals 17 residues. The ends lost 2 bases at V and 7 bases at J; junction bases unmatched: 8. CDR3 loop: CASSIFTSGGALNEQFF. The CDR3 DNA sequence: TGTGCCAGTAGTATATTTACTAGCGGGGGGGCCCTGAATGAGCAGTTCTTC.

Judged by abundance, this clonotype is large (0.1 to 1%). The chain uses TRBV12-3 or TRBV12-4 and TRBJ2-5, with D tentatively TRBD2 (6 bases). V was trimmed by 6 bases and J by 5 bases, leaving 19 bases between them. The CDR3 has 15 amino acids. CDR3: CASSLRLGGHETQYF. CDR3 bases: TGTGCCAGCAGCCTCCGACTAGGAGGGCACGAGACCCAGTACTTC.

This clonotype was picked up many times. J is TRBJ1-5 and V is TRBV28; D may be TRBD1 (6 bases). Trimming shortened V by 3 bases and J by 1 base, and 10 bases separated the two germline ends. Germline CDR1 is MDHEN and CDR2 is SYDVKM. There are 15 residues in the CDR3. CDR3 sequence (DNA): TGTGCCAGCAGTTTCCGGACAGCCAGCAATCAGCCCCAGCATTTT. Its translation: CASSFRTASNQPQHF.

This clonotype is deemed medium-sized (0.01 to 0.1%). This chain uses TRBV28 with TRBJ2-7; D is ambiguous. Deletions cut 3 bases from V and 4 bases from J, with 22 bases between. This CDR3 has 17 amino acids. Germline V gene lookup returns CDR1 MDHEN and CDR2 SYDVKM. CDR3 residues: CASSFSQYRDYSYEQYF. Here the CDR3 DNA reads TGTGCCAGCAGTTTCTCCCAATATCGCGATTACAGTTACGAGCAGTACTTC.

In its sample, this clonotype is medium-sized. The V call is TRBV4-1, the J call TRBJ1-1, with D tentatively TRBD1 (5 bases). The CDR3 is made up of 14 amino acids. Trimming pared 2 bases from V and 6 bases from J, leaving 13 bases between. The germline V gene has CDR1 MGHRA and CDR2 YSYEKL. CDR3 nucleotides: TGCGCCAGCAGCCAACCGGGGGTGCGGGCTGAAGCTTTCTTT. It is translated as CASSQPGVRAEAFF.

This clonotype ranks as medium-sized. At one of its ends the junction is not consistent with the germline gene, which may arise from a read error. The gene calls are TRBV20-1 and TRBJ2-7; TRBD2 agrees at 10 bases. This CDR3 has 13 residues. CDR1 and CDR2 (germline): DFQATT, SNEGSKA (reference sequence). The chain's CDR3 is CSSRTSGNYEQYF. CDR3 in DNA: TGCAGTTCTAGGACTAGCGGTAACTACGAGCAGTACTTC.

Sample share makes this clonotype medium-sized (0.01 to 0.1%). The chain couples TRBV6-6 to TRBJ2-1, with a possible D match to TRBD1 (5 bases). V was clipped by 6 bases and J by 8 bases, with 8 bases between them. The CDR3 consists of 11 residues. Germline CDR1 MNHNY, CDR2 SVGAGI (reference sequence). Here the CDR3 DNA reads TGTGCCAGCAGCCCCAGGGATGAGCAGTTCTTC. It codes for CASSPRDEQFF.

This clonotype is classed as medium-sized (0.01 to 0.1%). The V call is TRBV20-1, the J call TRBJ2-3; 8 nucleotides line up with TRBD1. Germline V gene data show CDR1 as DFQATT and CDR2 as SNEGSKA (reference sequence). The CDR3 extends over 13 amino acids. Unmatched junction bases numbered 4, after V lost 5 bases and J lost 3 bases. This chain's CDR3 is CSAPDRGTDTQYF. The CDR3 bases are TGCAGTGCTCCCGACAGGGGTACAGATACGCAGTATTTT.

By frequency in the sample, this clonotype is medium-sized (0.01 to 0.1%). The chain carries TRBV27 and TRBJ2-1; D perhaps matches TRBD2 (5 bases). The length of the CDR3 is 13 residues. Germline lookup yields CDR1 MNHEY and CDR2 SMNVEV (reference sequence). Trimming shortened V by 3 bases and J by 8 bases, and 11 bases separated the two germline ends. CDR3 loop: CASSLQDGDEQFF. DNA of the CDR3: TGTGCCAGCAGTTTGCAGGACGGGGATGAGCAGTTCTTC.

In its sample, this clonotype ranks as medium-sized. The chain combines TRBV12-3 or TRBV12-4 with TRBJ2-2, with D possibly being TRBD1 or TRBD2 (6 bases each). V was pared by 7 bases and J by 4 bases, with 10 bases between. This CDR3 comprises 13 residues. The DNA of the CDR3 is TGTGCCAGCACGGGGGCTAGCACCGGGGAGCTGTTTTTT. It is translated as CASTGASTGELFF.

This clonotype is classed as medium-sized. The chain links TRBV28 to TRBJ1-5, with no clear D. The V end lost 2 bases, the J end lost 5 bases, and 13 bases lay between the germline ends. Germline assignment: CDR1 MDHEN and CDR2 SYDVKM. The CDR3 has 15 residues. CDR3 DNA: TGTGCCAGCAGTTTACCGCCAAACCTCTATCAGCCCCAGCATTTT. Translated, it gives CASSLPPNLYQPQHF.

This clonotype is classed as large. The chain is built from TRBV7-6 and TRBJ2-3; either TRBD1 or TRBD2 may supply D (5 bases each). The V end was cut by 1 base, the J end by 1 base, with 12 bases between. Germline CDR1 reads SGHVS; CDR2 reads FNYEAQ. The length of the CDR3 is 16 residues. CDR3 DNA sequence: TGTGCCAGCAGCTTAGACCTGGTGGGGGGCACAGATACGCAGTATTTT. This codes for CASSLDLVGGTDTQYF. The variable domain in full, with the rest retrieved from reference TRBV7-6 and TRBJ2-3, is GAGVSQSPRYKVTKRGQDVALRCDPISGHVSLYWYRQALGQGPEFLTYFNYEAQQDKSGLPNDRFSAERPEGSISTLTIQRTEQRDSAMYRCASSLDLVGGTDTQYFGPGTRLTVL.

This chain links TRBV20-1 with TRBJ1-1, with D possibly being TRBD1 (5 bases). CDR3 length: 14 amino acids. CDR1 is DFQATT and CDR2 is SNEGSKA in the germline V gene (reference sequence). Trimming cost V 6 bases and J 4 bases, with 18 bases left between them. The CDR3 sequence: CSAPKGTGTTEAFF. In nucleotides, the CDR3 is TGCAGTGCCCCAAAGGGTACGGGGACCACTGAAGCTTTCTTT.

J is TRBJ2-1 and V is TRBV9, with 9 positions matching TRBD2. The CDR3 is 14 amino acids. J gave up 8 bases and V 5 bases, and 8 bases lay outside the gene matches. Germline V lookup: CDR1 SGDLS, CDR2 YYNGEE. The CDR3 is CASSFSGSVDEQFF. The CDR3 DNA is TGTGCCAGCAGTTTTAGCGGGAGTGTCGATGAGCAGTTCTTC.

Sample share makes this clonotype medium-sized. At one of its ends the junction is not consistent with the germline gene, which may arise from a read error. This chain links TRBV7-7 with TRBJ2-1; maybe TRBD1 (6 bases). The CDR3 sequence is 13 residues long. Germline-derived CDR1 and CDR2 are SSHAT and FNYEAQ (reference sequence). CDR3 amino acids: CASSHGQRNEQFF. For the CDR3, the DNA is TGTGCTAGCAGTCACGGACAGCGGAATGAGCAGTTCTTC.

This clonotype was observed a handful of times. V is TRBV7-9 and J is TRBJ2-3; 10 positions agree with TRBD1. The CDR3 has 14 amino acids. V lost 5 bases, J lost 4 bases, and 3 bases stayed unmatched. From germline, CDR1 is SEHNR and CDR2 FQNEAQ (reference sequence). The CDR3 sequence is CASSTTGGPDTQYF. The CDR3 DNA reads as TGTGCCAGCAGCACGACAGGGGGCCCAGATACGCAGTATTTT.